These 7 T cell receptor beta chains came from one sample sequenced in a study of post-analysis software for immune sequencing data. Unique molecular identifiers featured in each of the TCR beta cDNA libraries. TCRdb re-called the PCR reads through MiXCR, storing one row per CDR3 protein. The profile shows approximately 730,000 distinct CDR3 sequences, under 60% of them singletons. Study findings and constraints: Patients had higher frequencies than controls of about five TRBV segments, including TRBV5-6, TRBV5-1 and TRBV20-1.

What these receptors recognize is not known. Sequencing used blood. These TCRs come from a girl under 18 with multiple sclerosis.

This clonotype was detected a few times. The CDR3 here is CASSQEVFQETQYF. The CDR3 nucleotides are TGTGCCAGCAGCCAGGAGGTGTTTCAAGAGACCCAGTACTTC. This chain uses TRBV4-2 with TRBJ2-5, with a possible D match to TRBD2 (5 bases). The V gene's germline CDR1 is LGHNA and CDR2 YNFKEQ. The germline V and J ends were trimmed by 3 bases and 2 bases, with 10 bases remaining between them. CDR3 length: 14 residues.

The chain carries TRBV7-8 and TRBJ2-1; TRBD2 matches at 8 bases. The J segment lost 0 bases and the V segment lost 4 bases, leaving 5 bases of the junction unmatched. In germline, CDR1 is SGHVS, CDR2 FQNEAQ. This CDR3 is built from 16 residues. CDR3 bases: TGTGCCAGCAGCTCAAGGACTAGCCACTCCTACAATGAGCAGTTCTTC. Translating it yields CASSSRTSHSYNEQFF.

As for this clonotype: At one end the junction does not follow the germline gene, possibly because of a read error. The chain uses TRBV11-1 and TRBJ2-1; 8 nucleotides align to TRBD2. The CDR3 sequence is 15 residues long. Germline CDR1 SGHAT, CDR2 FQDESV (reference sequence). CDR3 sequence: CASSGPGGPGNEQFF. The CDR3 DNA follows: TGCGCCAGCAGCGGTCCGGGAGGGCCTGGGAATGAGCAGTTCTTC.

V and J are TRBV24-1 and TRBJ2-1; 10 bases map to TRBD2. CDR1 is KGHDR, CDR2 SFDVKD, per germline. V dropped 7 bases and J dropped 8; count of bases not matched to a gene: 13. This CDR3 is built from 16 residues. For the CDR3, the DNA is TGTGCCACCAGCGATGCCAGCGGGAGGGCCTATCATGAGCAGTTCTTC. This encodes CATSDASGRAYHEQFF.

This clonotype was found a few times. The V and J genes are TRBV12-3 or TRBV12-4 and TRBJ2-4; D unclear. V was shortened by 6 bases and J by 0 bases, with 6 bases between the two germline ends. The CDR3 sequence is 13 residues long. The CDR3 here is CASSRAAKNIQYF. As DNA, the CDR3 is TGTGCCAGCAGCAGAGCAGCCAAAAACATTCAGTACTTC.

This clonotype has more than one count but fewer than ten. The chain recombines TRBV7-6 with TRBJ2-7; no definite D call. Germline CDR1 is SGHVS and CDR2 is FNYEAQ. The V gene lost 4 bases and the J gene lost 0 bases, with 13 bases spanning the gap. The length of the CDR3 is 15 residues. The CDR3 sequence: CASSSYNGLSYEQYF. The CDR3 DNA sequence: TGTGCCAGCAGCTCCTACAACGGCCTCTCCTACGAGCAGTACTTC. The variable domain in full, completed from reference TRBV7-6 and TRBJ2-7, reads GAGVSQSPRYKVTKRGQDVALRCDPISGHVSLYWYRQALGQGPEFLTYFNYEAQQDKSGLPNDRFSAERPEGSISTLTIQRTEQRDSAMYRCASSSYNGLSYEQYFGPGTRLTVT.

This chain connects TRBV5-1 to TRBJ2-5; tentatively, D is TRBD1 (6 bases). The CDR3 sequence is 14 residues long. Germline assignment: CDR1 SGHRS and CDR2 YFSETQ. V was clipped by 4 bases and J by 5 bases, with 15 bases between them. CDR3 bases: TGCGCCAGCAGCCATTCAGGGGCCCCGGAGACCCAGTACTTC. It codes for CASSHSGAPETQYF.